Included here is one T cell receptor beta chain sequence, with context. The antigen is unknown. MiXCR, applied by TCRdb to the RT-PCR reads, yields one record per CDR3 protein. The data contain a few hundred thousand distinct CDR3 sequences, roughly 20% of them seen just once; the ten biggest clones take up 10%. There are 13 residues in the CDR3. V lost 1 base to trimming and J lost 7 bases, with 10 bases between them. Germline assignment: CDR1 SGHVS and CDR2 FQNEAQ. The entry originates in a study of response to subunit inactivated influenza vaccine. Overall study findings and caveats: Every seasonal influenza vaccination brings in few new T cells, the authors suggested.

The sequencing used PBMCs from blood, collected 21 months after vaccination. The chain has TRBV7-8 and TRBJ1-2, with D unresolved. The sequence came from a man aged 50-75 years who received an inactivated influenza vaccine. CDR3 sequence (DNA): TGTGCCAGCAGCTTAGTCTCCGGGCCTGGCTACACCTTC. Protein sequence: CASSLVSGPGYTF. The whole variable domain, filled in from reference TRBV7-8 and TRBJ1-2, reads GAGVSQSPRYKVAKRGQDVALRCDPISGHVSLFWYQQALGQGPEFLTYFQNEAQLDKSGLPSDRFFAERPEGSVSTLKIQRTQQEDSAVYLCASSLVSGPGYTFGSGTRLTVV.